This T cell receptor (beta chain) was found in a study of vaccination and CD4 T cells after COVID-19. Specified treatment: roughly 10-day PBMC culture with coronavirus spike peptide pools or control peptides (ViraFEST assay). Concerning this clonotype: As yet, its antigen is unknown.

Germline V gene sequence: CDR1 MDHEN, CDR2 SYDVKM. This CDR3 is built from 14 residues. Once obtained from cultured CD4+ T cells, the DNA was sequenced using the Oncomine TCR Beta short-read assay. MiXCR, run by TCRdb on the PCR reads, gives a single entry per CDR3 protein. The table records about 14,000 distinct CDR3 sequences, approximately 53% of them present only once. J is TRBJ2-1 and V is TRBV28; 11 nucleotides line up with TRBD2. The J call could be wrong; TRBJ2-7 is a better fit for the DNA end. This clonotype was sampled from a human donor who had recovered from COVID-19. Sequencing was performed on CD4+ T cells from blood, cultured in vitro, taken before SARS-CoV-2 vaccination. The CDR3 spells CASRKTSGVYEQYF. The CDR3 DNA reads as TGTGCCAGCAGAAAGACTAGCGGGGTCTACGAGCAGTACTTC.